There are a few counts of the clone carrying this T cell receptor (beta chain). The data belong to a study of T-cell reconstitution after alpha-beta-depleted transplantation in children. Unique molecular identifiers were incorporated when the TCRbeta library was constructed. From the PCR reads, TCRdb called clonotypes with MiXCR, one entry per CDR3 protein. The data show hundreds of thousands of distinct CDR3 sequences, around 15% seen once. Trimming left V 3 bases short and J 11 bases short, with 17 bases between. The CDR3 loop spans 14 amino acids. Per the germline V gene, CDR1 is MNHEY and CDR2 is SMNVEV (reference sequence).

The TCR originated in a male patient younger than 18 who had a stem cell transplant for acute lymphoblastic leukemia, so the T cells may come from the graft donor. V is TRBV27 and J is TRBJ2-1; D ambiguous. Sequences were derived from PBMCs, mostly from graft donor cells, sampled 360 days after TCRalphabeta/CD19-depleted stem cell transplant. DNA of the CDR3: TGTGCCAGCAGTTTTTTTGCTGGCCACAACCAGCAGTTCTTC. This translates into CASSFFAGHNQQFF.